The T cell receptor beta chain described here comes from a study of blood T cell repertoires in COVID-19. As for the study in general: Acute and convalescent COVID-19 specimens originated in the United States, Italy and Spain. PBMCs, B-cell-depleted T cells, or T cells were the source of the cDNA or gDNA that made up the material.

This clone was observed a handful of times. Trimming took 3 bases from V and 4 from J, leaving 10 bases between them. Germline-derived CDR1 and CDR2 are SGHNT and YYREEE (reference sequence). The CDR3 contains 14 residues. Recovered participants had two consecutive negative NP/OP PCR tests, healthcare professional clearance, or symptom resolution. TCRdb keeps only in-frame clones here, not all; method: immunoSEQ multiplex PCR. The data show 260,000 or so clones, with about nine tenths seen just once and around 16% held by the top ten. The TCR sequence derives from a man in his late teens or twenties who had recovered from COVID-19. This chain uses TRBV5-4 with TRBJ2-2; tentative D call: TRBD2 (6 bases). Sequenced sample: PBMCs or T cells enriched from blood (not recorded which). The CDR3 DNA is TGTGCCAGCAGCTCCGGGAGCCCCACCGGGGAGCTGTTTTTT. Its protein is CASSSGSPTGELFF.